This T cell receptor beta chain was captured in a study of T cells after yellow fever vaccination. As for the study in general: Where fractions had low cell numbers, libraries were prepared from them with the SMART-Seq v4 Ultra Low Input RNA kit.

This CDR3 has 15 residues. Trimming stripped 4 bases from V and 1 base from J, with 10 bases between. Germline V gene sequence: CDR1 LGHDT, CDR2 YNNKEL (reference sequence). Study-level results: The booster response re-showed most primary clones: 96% CD4, around 85% CD8. Clonotype sharing between CD4 and CD8 compartments was small.

The 5'RACE template-switching step produced TCR cDNA and added a universal primer site and UMIs. TCRdb fed the 5' RACE reads into MiXCR, producing one record per CDR3 protein. The profile shows nearly 550,000 distinct CDR3 sequences, over 15% of them singletons. On this clonotype itself: Its antigen is as yet unknown.

This TCR came from a man between 25 and 39 years old who received the YFV17D yellow fever vaccine. The chain combines TRBV3-1 with TRBJ1-4; D is unresolved. The sequencing used PBMCs, collected 15 days after the yellow fever booster vaccination. The CDR3 region is CASSLRVGTNEKLFF. CDR3 coding DNA: TGTGCCAGCAGCCTTAGAGTGGGAACTAATGAAAAACTGTTTTTT.